Listed below are T cell receptor beta chains from one sample, sequenced in a study of regulatory T cells in long-lasting Graves disease. TCRdb used MiXCR to reprocess the multiplex PCR reads, holding one entry per CDR3 protein. The table has fewer than 550,000 distinct CDR3 sequences, about 16% seen once. These sequences were also reported in another study, on T cells in Graves' hyperthyroidism and ophthalmopathy.

The source was peripheral blood mononuclear cells (PBMCs), collected at new diagnosis, from a patient treated with antithyroid drugs. These receptors all come from a woman under 30 with Graves disease. CDR3s include the opening cysteine and the closing phenylalanine or tryptophan. The order of the fields is J gene, V gene, clone size, D gene, CDR3 DNA, CDR3 protein. D genes are given only for firm matches. Some rows have no size entry. The others give once, few or many, or a class for an expanded clone.

j_gene: TRBJ2-7
v_gene: TRBV10-3
abundance: many
d_gene: TRBD2
CDR3nt: TGTGCCATCAGGGGGATAGCGGGGGCCTCCTACGAGCAGTACTTC
CDR3aa: CAIRGIAGASYEQYF

j_gene: TRBJ1-1
v_gene: TRBV15
abundance: many
d_gene: NA
CDR3nt: TGTGCCACCAGCAGGGGGGACATCGGGGAAGCTTTCTTT
CDR3aa: CATSRGDIGEAFF

j_gene: TRBJ2-7
v_gene: TRBV6-1
abundance: many
d_gene: NA
CDR3nt: TGTGCCAGCAGCTCCCCAGGGGTCGGCTACGAGCAGTACTTC
CDR3aa: CASSSPGVGYEQYF

j_gene: TRBJ2-5
v_gene: TRBV7-2
abundance: many
d_gene: NA
CDR3nt: TGTGCCAGCAGCCAGATGCCTGGGGAGACCCAGTACTTC
CDR3aa: CASSQMPGETQYF

j_gene: TRBJ1-1
v_gene: TRBV28
abundance: few
d_gene: TRBD1
CDR3nt: TGTGCCAGCAGTTTATGGGGGACAGTCGTGAACACTGAAGCTTTCTTT
CDR3aa: CASSLWGTVVNTEAFF

j_gene: TRBJ2-2
v_gene: TRBV27
abundance: NA
d_gene: NA
CDR3nt: TGTGCCAGCAGTTTCAGGAACGCCGGGGAGCTGTTTTTT
CDR3aa: CASSFRNAGELFF

j_gene: TRBJ2-1
v_gene: TRBV12-3/TRBV12-4
abundance: many
d_gene: NA
CDR3nt: TGTGCCAGCAGGGGGGCCCGTAGCTCCTACAATGAGCAGTTCTTC
CDR3aa: CASRGARSSYNEQFF

j_gene: TRBJ1-1
v_gene: TRBV6-1
abundance: many
d_gene: NA
CDR3nt: TGTGCCAGCACCACTCCCAGACTGTTGAACACTGAAGCTTTCTTT
CDR3aa: CASTTPRLLNTEAFF

j_gene: TRBJ2-5
v_gene: TRBV7-2
abundance: many
d_gene: NA
CDR3nt: TGTGCCAGCAGCTTCGTCCTCGAAGAGACCCAGTACTTC
CDR3aa: CASSFVLEETQYF

j_gene: TRBJ1-3
v_gene: TRBV11-2
abundance: few
d_gene: TRBD1
CDR3nt: TGTGCCAGCCACAACGTTAGGCCATGGGACAGCGGAAACACCATATATTTT
CDR3aa: CASHNVRPWDSGNTIYF

j_gene: TRBJ1-5
v_gene: TRBV4-2
abundance: NA
d_gene: NA
CDR3nt: TGTGCCAGCAGCCAGGGGCGAGGCAATCAGCCCCAGCATTTT
CDR3aa: CASSQGRGNQPQHF

j_gene: TRBJ2-7
v_gene: TRBV7-2
abundance: many
d_gene: TRBD2
CDR3nt: TGTGCCAGCAGCCCGAGCGGGAGCTCCTACGAGCAGTACTTC
CDR3aa: CASSPSGSSYEQYF

j_gene: TRBJ2-7
v_gene: TRBV30
abundance: few
d_gene: TRBD2
CDR3nt: TGTGCCTGGAGTGCCTCCTTTCTAGCGGGAGGGCCTCCCTCCTACGAGCAGTACTTC
CDR3aa: CAWSASFLAGGPPSYEQYF

j_gene: TRBJ2-3
v_gene: TRBV5-1
abundance: few
d_gene: NA
CDR3nt: TGCGCCAGCAGCTTGTTTCCCCTCAGGACTAGCACAGATACGCAGTATTTT
CDR3aa: CASSLFPLRTSTDTQYF

j_gene: TRBJ2-7
v_gene: TRBV20-1
abundance: many
d_gene: NA
CDR3nt: TGCAGTGGTGTGACAGGAGGCTACGAGCAGTACTTC
CDR3aa: CSGVTGGYEQYF

j_gene: TRBJ1-1
v_gene: TRBV6-5
abundance: many
d_gene: TRBD1
CDR3nt: TGTGCCAGCAGTTATGCCGGGACAGGTAACACTGAAGCTTTCTTT
CDR3aa: CASSYAGTGNTEAFF

j_gene: TRBJ2-5
v_gene: TRBV7-2
abundance: many
d_gene: TRBD2
CDR3nt: TGTGCCAGCAGCCCAACTTGGACTAGCGGTGGAGAGACCCAGTACTTC
CDR3aa: CASSPTWTSGGETQYF

j_gene: TRBJ1-3
v_gene: TRBV20-1
abundance: many
d_gene: NA
CDR3nt: TGCAGTGCGTCCGACAGGATCGCTGGAAACACCATATATTTT
CDR3aa: CSASDRIAGNTIYF

j_gene: TRBJ2-4
v_gene: TRBV7-2
abundance: few
d_gene: TRBD2
CDR3nt: TGTGCCAGCAGCCGCCGGTTGAACGGGAGGAGGGACATTCAGTACTTC
CDR3aa: CASSRRLNGRRDIQYF

j_gene: TRBJ2-7
v_gene: TRBV9
abundance: few
d_gene: TRBD1
CDR3nt: TGTGCCAGCAGCGTAGTGGGGACAGGGAACGAGCAGTACTTC
CDR3aa: CASSVVGTGNEQYF

j_gene: TRBJ1-1
v_gene: TRBV11-1
abundance: NA
d_gene: NA
CDR3nt: TGTGCCAGCTTTTCCGTAGGTATAAACTTCACTGAAGCTTTCTTT
CDR3aa: CASFSVGINFTEAFF

j_gene: TRBJ2-3
v_gene: TRBV25-1
abundance: few
d_gene: NA
CDR3nt: TGTGCCAGCAGTGATTTCTCTAGCACAGATACGCAGTATTTT
CDR3aa: CASSDFSSTDTQYF

j_gene: TRBJ2-1
v_gene: TRBV9
abundance: few
d_gene: NA
CDR3nt: TGTGCCAGCAGCGTAATGAGTGAGTTGCATGAGCAGTTCTTC
CDR3aa: CASSVMSELHEQFF

j_gene: TRBJ1-5
v_gene: TRBV2
abundance: many
d_gene: NA
CDR3nt: TGTGCCAGCAGTGACTCAGGGAATCAGCCCCAGCATTTT
CDR3aa: CASSDSGNQPQHF

j_gene: TRBJ2-1
v_gene: TRBV10-1
abundance: NA
d_gene: NA
CDR3nt: TGCGCCAGCCAAGGGGGAAATTACAATGAGCAGTTCTTC
CDR3aa: CASQGGNYNEQFF